The 27 T cell receptor beta chains presented below share a single source sample, sequenced in a study of CD8 T cells in ankylosing spondylitis. TCRdb fed the 5' RACE reads into MiXCR, producing one record per CDR3 protein. The data hold roughly 250,000 distinct CDR3 sequences, with more than 9% observed a single time. What was sequenced was blood, either unsorted or a sorted T cell fraction (not recorded which). Receptors were obtained from a male donor with ankylosing spondylitis or in good health (not recorded which).

This clonotype was seen repeatedly, ten times or more. The rearrangement uses TRBV20-1 and TRBJ2-5, with TRBD2 matching 11 bases. The germline V gene has CDR1 DFQATT and CDR2 SNEGSKA (reference sequence). The V and J ends lost 6 bases and 1 base, in that order; junction bases with no gene match: 4. This CDR3 region has 14 residues. CDR3 protein: CSASGTSGQETQYF. The CDR3 nucleotides read TGCAGTGCATCCGGGACTAGCGGCCAAGAGACCCAGTACTTC.

This clonotype was seen ten or more times. The chain joins TRBV5-1 to TRBJ2-2; D unclear. V lost 2 bases to trimming and J lost 6 bases, with 8 bases between them. The CDR3 loop spans 13 amino acids. Germline lookup yields CDR1 SGHRS and CDR2 YFSETQ. CDR3 sequence (DNA): TGCGCCAGCAGCTTAGGCGCGGCCGGGGAGCTGTTTTTT. Translation gives CASSLGAAGELFF.

This clonotype was counted ten times or more. The chain couples TRBV20-1 to TRBJ1-2; D may be TRBD1 (5 bases). This CDR3 has 15 residues. The germline gives CDR1 DFQATT, CDR2 SNEGSKA (reference sequence). The V gene lost 1 base and the J gene lost 2 bases, with 14 bases spanning the gap. DNA for the CDR3: TGCAGTGCTAGAGCCAGGGAGGGTGCCAACTATGGCTACACCTTC. Its translation is CSARAREGANYGYTF.

This clonotype was seen at least ten times. This chain links TRBV10-3 with TRBJ2-7; 8 positions match TRBD1. The ends lost 5 bases at V and 2 bases at J; junction bases unmatched: 8. Germline-derived CDR1 and CDR2 are ENHRY and SYGVKD. The CDR3 spans 15 residues. The CDR3 loop reads CAISRQGKWAYEQYF. CDR3 in DNA: TGTGCCATCAGTCGACAGGGGAAATGGGCCTACGAGCAGTACTTC.

This clonotype has a count of ten or more. This chain links TRBV30 with TRBJ1-6; 7 positions match TRBD1. CDR1 is GTSNPN, CDR2 SVGIG, per germline (reference sequence). The CDR3 runs to 15 residues. Trimming removed 2 bases from V and 17 bases from J; junction bases left unmatched: 18. CDR3 sequence (DNA): TGTGCCTGGAGTACCCGACAGGGCCGGGGTCACCCCTTCCACTTT. Amino acids: CAWSTRQGRGHPFHF.

This clonotype was observed many times. The chain combines TRBV28 with TRBJ2-7; no reliable D call. This CDR3 region has 14 residues. With 7 bases removed from V and 4 bases from J, the gap between germline ends came to 17 bases. CDR1 is MDHEN and CDR2 is SYDVKM in the germline V gene. The DNA of the CDR3 is TGTGCCAGCACCACCCCGAGAGGACGGTACGAGCAGTACTTC. Encoded protein: CASTTPRGRYEQYF. Combining the CDR3 with reference TRBV28 and TRBJ2-7 gives the whole variable domain DVKVTQSSRYLVKRTGEKVFLECVQDMDHENMFWYRQDPGLGLRLIYFSYDVKMKEKGDIPEGYSVSREKKERFSLILESASTNQTSMYLCASTTPRGRYEQYFGPGTRLTVT.

At least ten counts were recorded for this clonotype. J is TRBJ1-2 and V is TRBV12-3 or TRBV12-4; D is unresolved. V lost 5 bases and J lost 4, with 8 bases in between. The CDR3 is made up of 12 amino acids. The CDR3: CASSTDGYGYTF. The CDR3 DNA is TGTGCCAGCAGTACGGACGGCTATGGCTACACCTTC.

This clonotype showed up many times. The rearrangement uses TRBV20-1 and TRBJ2-4; no clear D. Trimming took off 3 bases at V and 1 base at J, with 16 bases between the two ends. This CDR3 spans 16 amino acids. Germline lookup yields CDR1 DFQATT and CDR2 SNEGSKA (reference sequence). The CDR3 spells CSARERRTVAKNIQYF. As DNA, the CDR3 is TGCAGTGCTAGGGAGAGACGGACCGTGGCCAAAAACATTCAGTACTTC.

In this sample, this clonotype turned up many times. The chain combines TRBV6-1 with TRBJ1-1, with D uncertain. CDR1 is MNHNS and CDR2 is SASEGT in the germline V gene. This CDR3 comprises 14 residues. V lost 8 bases to trimming and J lost 5 bases, with 18 bases between them. For the CDR3, the DNA is TGTGCCAGCGGGCCGGCGGGGTTGGGGACTGAAGCTTTCTTT. Amino acid sequence: CASGPAGLGTEAFF.

This clonotype was observed at least ten times. V and J are TRBV20-1 and TRBJ2-1; D remains unclear. CDR1 is DFQATT and CDR2 is SNEGSKA in the germline V gene (reference sequence). The CDR3 is made up of 11 amino acids. Trimming shortened V by 4 bases and J by 10 bases, and 11 bases separated the two germline ends. Here the CDR3 reads CSAIIRLEQFF. DNA of the CDR3: TGCAGTGCTATTATCCGCTTAGAGCAGTTCTTC.

Ten or more counts support this clonotype. The chain recombines TRBV5-1 with TRBJ2-5; D remains ambiguous. The germline V and J ends were trimmed by 0 bases and 4 bases, with 10 bases remaining between them. Germline-derived CDR1 and CDR2 are SGHRS and YFSETQ. The CDR3 consists of 14 residues. The CDR3 spells CASSLVKSPETQYF. As DNA, the CDR3 is TGCGCCAGCAGCTTGGTAAAGAGTCCAGAGACCCAGTACTTC.

This clonotype was counted ten times or more. This chain links TRBV6-5 with TRBJ1-6; maybe TRBD1 (6 bases). CDR3 length: 15 residues. CDR1 is MNHEY and CDR2 is SVGAGI in the germline V gene. The V gene lost 0 bases and the J gene lost 9 bases, with 12 bases spanning the gap. CDR3 in DNA: TGTGCCAGCAGTTACTCGGGCGAGGGGGGTTCACCCCTCCACTTT. It codes for CASSYSGEGGSPLHF.

The sample holds a few counts of this clonotype. V is TRBV7-9 and J is TRBJ2-7, with 7 bases identical to TRBD2. V was clipped by 5 bases and J by 2 bases; unmatched bases: 18. CDR1 is SEHNR, CDR2 FQNEAQ, per germline (reference sequence). The CDR3 has 18 amino acids. CDR3 residues: CASSNPTSTKNGAYEQYF. The CDR3 nucleotides read TGTGCCAGCAGCAACCCGACTAGCACAAAAAATGGGGCCTACGAGCAGTACTTC.

This clonotype has at least ten counts. This sequence joins TRBV7-9 and TRBJ1-4; 7 bases align to TRBD1. This CDR3 has 14 residues. Germline lookup yields CDR1 SEHNR and CDR2 FQNEAQ (reference sequence). With 11 bases clipped from V and 0 bases from J, the junction kept 6 bases outside the gene matches. The DNA of the CDR3 is TGTGCCGGGACAGCAGATTCAACTAATGAAAAACTGTTTTTT. Translation gives CAGTADSTNEKLFF. Full variable domain (remainder filled in from reference TRBV7-9 and TRBJ1-4): DTGVSQNPRHKITKRGQNVTFRCDPISEHNRLYWYRQTLGQGPEFLTYFQNEAQLEKSRLLSDRFSAERPKGSFSTLEIQRTEQGDSAMYLCAGTADSTNEKLFFGSGTQLSVL.

Notes on this clonotype: A far larger clone is one nucleotide away, so this likely arose from a read error. The rearrangement joins TRBV5-1 to TRBJ2-3; D unclear. Germline V gives CDR1 SGHRS, CDR2 YFSETQ. The CDR3 has 12 amino acids. The CDR3 reads CVSSLDGDTQYF. Written as DNA, the CDR3 is TGCGTCAGCAGCTTGGACGGGGATACGCAGTATTTT.

V and J are TRBV12-3 or TRBV12-4 and TRBJ2-5; 12 bases fit TRBD2. V trimming: 5 bases; J trimming: 5 bases; junction bases outside the gene matches: 3. The CDR3 spans 14 residues. The CDR3 DNA is TGTGCCAGCAGTCTCCTAGCGGGGGGGGAGACCCAGTACTTC. Amino acids: CASSLLAGGETQYF.

This clonotype was seen repeatedly, ten times or more. The rearrangement joins TRBV5-1 to TRBJ2-1, with D maybe TRBD1 (6 bases). V was cut by 2 bases and J by 0 bases, with 9 bases left in between. Germline assignment: CDR1 SGHRS and CDR2 YFSETQ. This CDR3 has 15 residues. This CDR3 reads CASSFGQSSYNEQFF. The CDR3 DNA reads TGCGCCAGCAGCTTCGGACAGAGCTCCTACAATGAGCAGTTCTTC.

This clonotype was recorded at least ten times. The rearrangement uses TRBV5-1 and TRBJ1-2, with 7 bases aligning to TRBD1. Germline V gene sequence: CDR1 SGHRS, CDR2 YFSETQ. This CDR3 has 13 amino acids. V lost 3 bases and J lost 6; bases outside the gene matches: 5. CDR3 region: CASSSQGFDGYTF. The CDR3 nucleotides are TGCGCCAGCAGCTCACAGGGGTTTGATGGCTACACCTTC.

This clonotype was recorded many times. An end of the junction does not agree with germline; a read error may underlie this. V and J are TRBV7-2 and TRBJ2-7; D is possibly TRBD1 (6 bases). The CDR3 contains 14 residues. CDR1 is SGHTA and CDR2 is FQGNSA in the germline V gene. CDR3 loop: CASNLGGTSYEQYF. CDR3 DNA: TGTGCCAGCAACTTAGGGGGAACCAGCTACGAGCAGTACTTC.

On this clonotype itself: With a much larger clone just one base away, this may be a read error. This chain links TRBV6-6 with TRBJ1-1; TRBD1 is a possible D gene (6 bases). This CDR3 has 11 amino acids. Germline CDR1 reads MNHNY; CDR2 reads SVGAGI (reference sequence). CDR3 protein: CVSRLQGEAFF. In DNA form, the CDR3 reads TGTGTCAGCAGATTACAGGGAGAAGCTTTCTTT.

This clonotype was counted ten times or more. The chain uses TRBV20-1 and TRBJ1-5; no clear D gene. The CDR3 has 14 amino acids. The germline V gene has CDR1 DFQATT and CDR2 SNEGSKA (reference sequence). The V end lost 2 bases, the J end lost 4 bases, and 12 bases lay between the germline ends. The CDR3 DNA is TGCAGTGCTAGACCCGGGAATAATAATCAGCCCCAGCATTTT. Translating gives CSARPGNNNQPQHF.

This clonotype was counted many times. The chain is built from TRBV3-1 and TRBJ1-4; 9 bases line up with TRBD1. Trimming removed 2 bases from V and 6 bases from J; junction bases left unmatched: 1. This CDR3 comprises 14 residues. Germline CDR1 and CDR2: LGHDT and YNNKEL (reference sequence). CDR3 DNA sequence: TGTGCCAGCAGCCAACGGACAGGGGATGAAAAACTGTTTTTT. Translating gives CASSQRTGDEKLFF.

In this sample, this clonotype turned up many times. As DNA, the CDR3 is TGTGCCAGCAGTTACTCGGGTTCCGGGAGAAGGAGTGGAACAGATACGCAGTATTTT. The encoded protein is CASSYSGSGRRSGTDTQYF. V usage is TRBV6-5 and J usage is TRBJ2-3, with D tentatively TRBD2 (6 bases). Germline CDR1 is MNHEY and CDR2 is SVGAGI. Trimming removed 0 bases from V and 3 bases from J, with 22 bases in between. CDR3 length: 19 amino acids.

This clonotype was seen many times. The chain links TRBV5-4 to TRBJ2-1, with D possibly matching TRBD1 (7 bases). In germline, CDR1 is SGHNT, CDR2 YYREEE (reference sequence). V was clipped by 0 bases and J by 15 bases, with 46 bases between them. The CDR3 sequence is 23 residues long. The CDR3 bases are TGTGCCAGCAGCTTGGGTGGCAGGGGGGTCCCCACCTACAATGAGCGACCTTTCAAGGGGCGGTTCTTC. This translates into CASSLGGRGVPTYNERPFKGRFF.

This clonotype has at least ten counts. This chain joins TRBV5-1 and TRBJ1-1; D is ambiguous. In germline, CDR1 is SGHRS, CDR2 YFSETQ. V was clipped by 1 base and J by 5 bases, with 15 bases between them. CDR3 size: 15 residues. The CDR3 here is CASSLNSDLLTEAFF. The CDR3 bases are TGCGCCAGCAGCTTGAACTCCGATCTATTGACTGAAGCTTTCTTT.

This clonotype was found many times. The chain employs TRBV20-1 and TRBJ2-2; TRBD1 or TRBD2 may be the D gene (5 bases each). Trimming shortened V by 0 bases and J by 1 base, and 12 bases separated the two germline ends. This CDR3 region has 16 residues. Germline CDR1 reads DFQATT; CDR2 reads SNEGSKA (reference sequence). CDR3 nucleotide sequence: TGCAGTGCTAGAGATGAGGGGCTAGTGAACACCGGGGAGCTGTTTTTT. The encoded protein is CSARDEGLVNTGELFF.

This clonotype occurred a few times. The chain carries TRBV10-3 and TRBJ1-1; D remains ambiguous. CDR3 size: 14 residues. Looked up from germline, CDR1 is ENHRY and CDR2 is SYGVKD. V gave up 6 bases and J gave up 4 bases, with 15 bases separating them. Here the CDR3 reads CAISASVTGTEAFF. DNA of the CDR3: TGTGCCATCAGCGCCTCCGTCACGGGCACTGAAGCTTTCTTT.